This is a list of T cell receptor beta chains from one sample in a study of T cells in Graves' hyperthyroidism and ophthalmopathy. TCRdb redid the calling of the multiplex PCR reads with MiXCR, one entry per CDR3 protein. The sample lists around 370,000 distinct CDR3 sequences, about a fifth occurring once. Sequenced input: blood. These receptors all come from a man between 18 and 29 years old with Graves' ophthalmopathy. The CDR3 runs from the conserved cysteine through the conserved F or W. The D gene is left open where the match is weak. Some rows mark clone size as missing; the rest say once, few, many or name a class of expanded clone.

>TRBJ1-2|many|-|TRBV2
TGTGCCAGCAGCACAGAGGAGTGGGCATTCTATGGCTACACCTTC
CASSTEEWAFYGYTF
>TRBJ2-1|once|TRBD2|TRBV7-7
TGTGCTAGCAGCCCTGGGGGGGGGGGTGAGCAGTTCTTC
CASSPGGGGEQFF
>TRBJ2-7|-|-|TRBV2
TGTGCCAGCAGGCTGGTCGTGCCGGGGGAGCAGTACTTC
CASRLVVPGEQYF
>TRBJ2-3|many|TRBD2|TRBV2
TGTGCCAGCAGCGGGAAAGCGGGGGGACGAGGAGATACGCAGTATTTT
CASSGKAGGRGDTQYF
>TRBJ1-2|-|-|TRBV7-8
TGTGCCAGCAGCCAGGGATCTTTCTATGGCTACACCTTC
CASSQGSFYGYTF
>TRBJ2-3|many|-|TRBV20-1
TGCAGTGCTAGCGGCAGCGACAGCACAGATACGCAGTATTTT
CSASGSDSTDTQYF
>TRBJ1-1|many|-|TRBV3-1
TGTGCCAGCAGCCAAGATTTGGGCAAACTCCCGACCATAAACACTGAAGCTTTCTTT
CASSQDLGKLPTINTEAFF
>TRBJ1-4|-|-|TRBV12-3/TRBV12-4
TGTGCCAGCAGTCGGACAGATCAAGGAAATGAAAAACTGTTTTTT
CASSRTDQGNEKLFF
>TRBJ2-7|many|TRBD1|TRBV20-1
TGCAGTGCTAGGAACCGGGACAGGGCCACCTACGAGCAGTACTTC
CSARNRDRATYEQYF
>TRBJ1-1|many|-|TRBV7-9
TGTGCCAGCAGCTTAGGCGTCAGATTGAGGAACACTGAAGCTTTCTTT
CASSLGVRLRNTEAFF
>TRBJ1-2|many|-|TRBV28
TGTGCCAGCGGGCCTTCGAGGGGCTATGGCTACACCTTC
CASGPSRGYGYTF
>TRBJ2-5|many|-|TRBV7-2
TGTGCCAGCAGCTGGACCAGGGCAATCCAAGAGACCCAGTACTTC
CASSWTRAIQETQYF
>TRBJ1-1|many|TRBD1|TRBV6-1
TGTGCCAGCAGCCTGGGACAGGGTGAGACTGAAGCTTTCTTT
CASSLGQGETEAFF
>TRBJ1-1|-|-|TRBV5-1
TGCGCCAGCAGCGGGAACAGTGAAGCTTTCTTT
CASSGNSEAFF
>TRBJ1-1|many|-|TRBV7-9
TGTGCCAGCAGCTTAGCAAGGCTGGGTACTGAAGCTTTCTTT
CASSLARLGTEAFF
>TRBJ1-6|-|-|TRBV2
TGTGCCAGTCACGGGGGTAATAATTCACCCCTCCACTTT
CASHGGNNSPLHF
>TRBJ2-1|many|TRBD2|TRBV20-1
TGCAGTTCCCTGCGGGGGGTCTCCTACAATGAGCAGTTCTTC
CSSLRGVSYNEQFF
>TRBJ2-7|many|TRBD1|TRBV10-3
TGTGCCATCAGGGGTGACAGGGGGCTTCCCTACGAGCAGTACTTC
CAIRGDRGLPYEQYF
>TRBJ1-1|many|-|TRBV7-2
TGTGCCAGCAGCTTAGGGGCCGGGACGGCTTTCTTT
CASSLGAGTAFF
>TRBJ1-2|many|-|TRBV5-1
TGCGCCAGCAGCGCGGACGGCTACTATGGCTACACCTTC
CASSADGYYGYTF
>TRBJ1-3|few|TRBD1|TRBV2
TGTGCCACCCAACAGGGGTTCTCTGGAAACACCATATATTTT
CATQQGFSGNTIYF
>TRBJ2-7|many|-|TRBV6-1
TGTGCCAGCATTGGGGTCACGAAAACCTACGAGCAGTACTTC
CASIGVTKTYEQYF
>TRBJ1-1|many|-|TRBV7-3
TGTGCCAGCAGCTCTTCCGGGGGGAACACTGAAGCTTTCTTT
CASSSSGGNTEAFF
>TRBJ2-3|many|-|TRBV28
TGTGCCAGCAGTTTCAGACAGCGACTCCGGGACACGCAGTATTTT
CASSFRQRLRDTQYF
>TRBJ2-3|few|TRBD2|TRBV19
TGTGCCAGTAGTCCCGGACTAAGCGGGGGTCCCTCCTCTAGCACAGATACGCAGTATTTT
CASSPGLSGGPSSSTDTQYF
>TRBJ2-7|-|-|TRBV10-1
TGCGCCAGCAGCGGTCGGCCCGAGGGGGAGCAGTACTTC
CASSGRPEGEQYF
>TRBJ1-1|many|TRBD1|TRBV6-6
TGTGCCAGCAGTTACCTAGGGACAGGGGACACTGAAGCTTTCTTT
CASSYLGTGDTEAFF
>TRBJ2-1|-|TRBD1|TRBV24-1
TGTGCCACCAGTGACACAGGGGGCTCCTACAATGAGCAGTTCTTC
CATSDTGGSYNEQFF
>TRBJ1-2|many|-|TRBV6-5
TGTGCCAGCAGTTACTCCCCCGAGGTCCTCTATGGCTACACCTTC
CASSYSPEVLYGYTF
>TRBJ1-1|few|TRBD1|TRBV29-1
TGCAGCGTTGAAAGGGTACAGGGGACTGAAGCTTTCTTT
CSVERVQGTEAFF
>TRBJ2-1|few|TRBD1|TRBV5-1
TGCGCCAGCAGCTCGGACAGGGGGGCCTACAATGAGCAGTTCTTC
CASSSDRGAYNEQFF
>TRBJ1-1|-|TRBD1|TRBV11-2
TGTGCCAGCAGCTTAAGGCCAGGGGGCACTGAAGCTTTCTTT
CASSLRPGGTEAFF
>TRBJ2-7|few|TRBD1|TRBV12-3/TRBV12-4
TGTGCCAGCAGCCCCGGACAGGGGGATCGCGAGCAGTACTTC
CASSPGQGDREQYF
>TRBJ2-2|-|TRBD1|TRBV12-3/TRBV12-4
TGTGCCAGCAGTTTAGGGACAGGGGGGGCCGGGGAGCTGTTTTTT
CASSLGTGGAGELFF
>TRBJ2-5|-|TRBD2|TRBV9
TGTGCCAGCAGCGTAGAGGGACTAGCGGGGGTGGGGGAGACCCAGTACTTC
CASSVEGLAGVGETQYF
>TRBJ2-3|few|-|TRBV6-2/TRBV6-3
TGTGCCAGCAGTCGCCCGGCAGATACGCAGTATTTT
CASSRPADTQYF
>TRBJ2-5|few|-|TRBV5-4
TGCGCCAGCAGCGAGGGGGGTCGCGGCGGCCGAGGGACCCAGTACTTC
CASSEGGRGGRGTQYF
>TRBJ1-1|few|-|TRBV19
TGTGCCAGTAGGAGGGAGGCAGGGAGTATCGAGAGCACTGAAGCTTTCTTT
CASRREAGSIESTEAFF
>TRBJ1-6|-|-|TRBV6-1
TGTGCCAGCAGTCCGGGTCATAATTCACCCCTCCACTTT
CASSPGHNSPLHF
>TRBJ2-7|-|TRBD2|TRBV9
TGTGCCAGCAGCGCCACGGGAGGAGTCACCGAGCAGTACTTC
CASSATGGVTEQYF
>TRBJ1-1|many|-|TRBV11-2
TGTGCCAGCAGCTCAATCTGGACAGTTTCGAACACTGAAGCTTTCTTT
CASSSIWTVSNTEAFF
>TRBJ2-5|few|-|TRBV19
TGTGCCAGTAGTGTCCCGTCTCAAGAGACCCAGTACTTC
CASSVPSQETQYF
>TRBJ2-3|-|TRBD2|TRBV3-1
TGTGCCAGCAGCCGCGGGGGGAGCTCCACAGATACGCAGTATTTT
CASSRGGSSTDTQYF
>TRBJ1-2|few|-|TRBV10-2
TGCGCCAGCTCTAAAGCTACTTCAGACCCAGCTGGTGGCTACACCTTC
CASSKATSDPAGGYTF
>TRBJ2-7|many|-|TRBV3-1
TGTGCCAGCAGCCAACAACTGGGGCAAGAGCAGTACTTC
CASSQQLGQEQYF
>TRBJ2-7|many|-|TRBV27
TGTGCCAGCAGCGAAAGGGGGGACGGATCCTACGAGCAGTACTTC
CASSERGDGSYEQYF
>TRBJ1-2|many|-|TRBV2
TGTGCCAGCAGTGTAGAGGGAGTGGTTGGCTACACCTTC
CASSVEGVVGYTF
>TRBJ2-2|few|TRBD2|TRBV5-1
TGCGCCAGCAGCTTGGCCCGGGGAGGGCCGAACACCGGGGAGCTGTTTTTT
CASSLARGGPNTGELFF
>TRBJ2-2|many|-|TRBV13
TGTGCCAGCAGCCGTCTCGGGTACGGGGAGCTGTTTTTT
CASSRLGYGELFF
>TRBJ2-4|many|TRBD1|TRBV28
TGTGCCAGCAGTCCCTACAGGGGACCCACTCAAAACATTCAGTACTTC
CASSPYRGPTQNIQYF
>TRBJ2-3|-|TRBD1|TRBV3-1
TGTGCCAGCAGCCTATCTGGACAGGGGGCTTTGGATACGCAGTATTTT
CASSLSGQGALDTQYF